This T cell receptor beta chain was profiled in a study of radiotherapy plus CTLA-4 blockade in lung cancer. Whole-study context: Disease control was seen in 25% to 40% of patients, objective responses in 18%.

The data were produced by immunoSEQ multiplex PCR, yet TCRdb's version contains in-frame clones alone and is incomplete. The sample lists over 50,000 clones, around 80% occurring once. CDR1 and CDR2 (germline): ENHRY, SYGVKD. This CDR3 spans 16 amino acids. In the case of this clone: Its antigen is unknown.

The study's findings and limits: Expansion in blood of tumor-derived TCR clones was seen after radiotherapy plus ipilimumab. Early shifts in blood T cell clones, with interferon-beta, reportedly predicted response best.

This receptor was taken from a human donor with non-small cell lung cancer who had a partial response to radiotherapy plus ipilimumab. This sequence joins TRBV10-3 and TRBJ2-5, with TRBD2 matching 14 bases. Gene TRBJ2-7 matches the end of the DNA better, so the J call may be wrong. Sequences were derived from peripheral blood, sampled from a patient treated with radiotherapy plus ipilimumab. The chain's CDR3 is CAIREGLAGAAYEQYF. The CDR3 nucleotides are TGTGCCATCAGAGAGGGACTAGCGGGGGCCGCCTACGAGCAGTACTTC.